The text below deals with one T cell receptor beta chain. The CDR3 is 17 amino acids. Between the trimmed V and J ends, which lost 3 bases and 8 bases, there was a span of 25 bases. From germline, CDR1 is MDHEN and CDR2 SYDVKM. TCRdb fed the RT-PCR reads into MiXCR, producing one record per CDR3 protein. This table holds about 680,000 distinct CDR3 sequences, over 12% found once. This receptor was identified in a female donor in good health, serving as a healthy control. This chain joins TRBV28 and TRBJ1-1; D is ambiguous. Sequences were obtained from memory CD4+ T cells from blood. DNA of the CDR3: TGTGCCAGCAGTTTGTCGGGTCGGGCGCCGGGGTACGGCGAAGCTTTCTTT. Translation: CASSLSGRAPGYGEAFF.